This paragraph reports one T cell receptor beta chain. Its antigen is still unknown. The source of the sample is a study of blood T cells in healthy people across ages. Primed by a sample-barcoded 5' primer and a J-beta primer mix, a second PCR proceeded for about 6 to 11 cycles. TCRdb reprocessed the 5' RACE reads with MiXCR, giving one entry per CDR3 protein. This sample yields around 990,000 distinct CDR3 sequences, of which around 27% are seen a single time; approximately 0.71% belongs to the top ten. The study's findings and limits: Across the age range, TCR beta diversity per million T cells fell in a roughly linear way.

Germline lookup yields CDR1 SGHTA and CDR2 FQGTGA. Trimming pared 2 bases from V and 9 bases from J, leaving 14 bases between. The CDR3 is 14 amino acids. These data were likewise used in another study, on T cells of mothers and their children. In that study: The donor cohort consisted of three healthy Caucasian mothers and their six children. Every mother produced more than 9 million TCR beta CDR3 reads, whereas every child provided around 3 million.

The source of this sequence is a girl aged 2 to 10 in good health. The source material was blood. This chain uses TRBV7-3 with TRBJ2-1, with unresolved D. The CDR3: CASSLGSPTGEQFF. CDR3 in DNA: TGTGCCAGCAGCTTAGGTAGCCCGACGGGTGAGCAGTTCTTC.